What follows are 26 T cell receptor beta chains derived from one specimen sequenced in a study of blood T cell repertoires in COVID-19. TCRdb's table, derived via immunoSEQ multiplex PCR, lists solely in-frame clones and lacks some. The sample has 85,000 to 100,000 clones, approximately 80% seen once. Input material: peripheral blood. The receptor source for this set is a human donor in a cohort sampled during active COVID-19.

V gene TRBV5-8 combines with J gene TRBJ2-7, with TRBD2 matching 8 bases. The CDR3 runs to 15 residues. The germline V gene has CDR1 SGHTS and CDR2 YDEGEE. J gave up 6 bases and V 3 bases, and 11 bases lay outside the gene matches. This CDR3 is CASSSGGGRPREQYF. CDR3 DNA: TGTGCCAGCAGCTCCGGTGGCGGGAGGCCCCGCGAGCAGTACTTC.

This clone was seen a handful of times. V and J are TRBV19 and TRBJ1-2, with TRBD1 matching over 9 bases. The trim removed 1 base at V and 7 bases at J, leaving 7 bases unmatched. The CDR3 has 15 amino acids. Germline V gene sequence: CDR1 LNHDA, CDR2 SQIVND (reference sequence). The CDR3 nucleotides are TGTGCCAGTAGTATAGTTGAGACAGGGGGAAGTGGCTACACCTTC. It translates to CASSIVETGGSGYTF.

V usage is TRBV5-8 and J usage is TRBJ1-4; TRBD1 matches 8 bases. J was trimmed by 8 bases and V by 5 bases; bases with no gene match: 5. The CDR3 covers 13 residues. In germline, CDR1 is SGHTS, CDR2 YDEGEE. This CDR3 reads CASRTGVWEKLFF. The CDR3 nucleotides are TGTGCCAGCAGGACAGGGGTATGGGAAAAACTGTTTTTT.

This clone turned up a few times. This sequence joins TRBV19 and TRBJ1-1, with D possibly matching TRBD1 (5 bases). V lost 3 bases to trimming and J lost 4 bases, with 12 bases between them. CDR1 is LNHDA and CDR2 is SQIVND in the germline V gene (reference sequence). CDR3 length: 14 amino acids. CDR3 bases: TGTGCCAGTAGTATGGTTGGGGGGACCACTGAAGCTTTCTTT. As protein: CASSMVGGTTEAFF.

This rearrangement joins TRBV5-6 to TRBJ1-1; 10 bases line up with TRBD1. J lost 0 bases, V lost 3 bases, and 11 bases had no gene match. From germline, CDR1 is SGHDT and CDR2 YYEEEE. CDR3 length: 18 residues. This chain's CDR3 is CASSSPRDRGGLNTEAFF. The CDR3 region has the DNA TGTGCCAGCAGCTCGCCCAGGGACAGGGGTGGGCTGAACACTGAAGCTTTCTTT.

This rearrangement joins TRBV5-1 to TRBJ2-3; possibly TRBD2 for D (6 bases). V dropped 3 bases and J dropped 1 base, with 15 bases sitting between them. The CDR3 totals 16 residues. The V gene's germline CDR1 is SGHRS and CDR2 YFSETQ. The CDR3 reads CASSSGLPVGTDTQYF. CDR3 DNA sequence: TGCGCCAGCAGCTCGGGACTGCCGGTTGGCACAGATACGCAGTATTTT.

V and J are TRBV19 and TRBJ1-5, with 7 bases lining up with TRBD1. Germline V gene sequence: CDR1 LNHDA, CDR2 SQIVND (reference sequence). J lost 3 bases, V lost 3 bases, and 2 bases had no gene match. The CDR3 loop spans 14 amino acids. In nucleotides, the CDR3 is TGTGCCAGTAGTATGGGACAGTCCAATCAGCCCCAGCATTTT. Protein sequence: CASSMGQSNQPQHF. The complete variable domain, with remaining parts taken from reference TRBV19 and TRBJ1-5, reads DGGITQSPKYLFRKEGQNVTLSCEQNLNHDAMYWYRQDPGQGLRLIYYSQIVNDFQKGDIAEGYSVSREKKESFPLTVTSAQKNPTAFYLCASSMGQSNQPQHFGDGTRLSIL.

V usage is TRBV9 and J usage is TRBJ2-1, with a tentative D call TRBD2 (6 bases). The CDR3 covers 16 residues. Germline values: CDR1 SGDLS, CDR2 YYNGEE. Trimming took off 0 bases at V and 2 bases at J, with 12 bases between the two ends. CDR3 protein: CASSVVGRGPYNEQFF. CDR3 DNA sequence: TGTGCCAGCAGCGTAGTCGGGCGGGGCCCCTACAATGAGCAGTTCTTC.

The chain is built from TRBV10-1 and TRBJ2-7; 8 bases are a match to TRBD1. Germline trimming cut 5 bases from V and 2 bases from J; bases unmatched to any gene: 5. The CDR3 spans 14 residues. The germline V gene has CDR1 WNHNN and CDR2 SYGVQD (reference sequence). The CDR3 loop reads CASSTGTGPYEQYF. The CDR3 DNA follows: TGCGCCAGCAGTACCGGGACAGGACCCTACGAGCAGTACTTC.

The rearrangement links TRBV5-4 to TRBJ2-5; a weak D match, TRBD2 (6 bases). This CDR3 spans 15 amino acids. V was pared by 4 bases and J by 4 bases, with 17 bases between. Germline CDR1 and CDR2: SGHNT and YYREEE (reference sequence). CDR3 in amino acids: CASSMTGEVGETQYF. CDR3 DNA sequence: TGTGCCAGCAGCATGACGGGGGAGGTGGGAGAGACCCAGTACTTC.

This clone was picked up one time. The chain joins TRBV5-6 to TRBJ1-1; 8 bases agree with TRBD1. The junction had 4 bases not matched to a gene; V was cut back by 5 bases and J by 4 bases. In germline, CDR1 is SGHDT, CDR2 YYEEEE. This CDR3 has 13 residues. As DNA, the CDR3 is TGTGCCAGCAGTCAGGACAGGGTCACTGAAGCTTTCTTT. It is translated as CASSQDRVTEAFF.

This rearrangement joins TRBV27 to TRBJ1-2, with 8 bases matching TRBD1. J lost 4 bases, V lost 2 bases, and 3 bases had no gene match. In germline, CDR1 is MNHEY, CDR2 SMNVEV (reference sequence). This CDR3 has 14 residues. The CDR3 loop is CASSLRTGLYGYTF. The CDR3 region has the DNA TGTGCCAGCAGTTTAAGGACAGGGCTCTATGGCTACACCTTC.

The J gene is TRBJ2-1, the V gene TRBV7-3; the match to TRBD2 covers 9 bases. V gave up 3 bases and J gave up 1 base; unmatched junction bases: 1. The CDR3 sequence is 15 residues long. CDR1 is SGHTA and CDR2 is FQGTGA in the germline V gene. CDR3 DNA sequence: TGTGCCAGCAGCTTGCTAGCGGGGTCCTACAATGAGCAGTTCTTC. This gives the protein CASSLLAGSYNEQFF. Together with reference TRBV7-3 and TRBJ2-1, the CDR3 gives the full variable domain: GAGVSQTPSNKVTEKGKYVELRCDPISGHTALYWYRQSLGQGPEFLIYFQGTGAADDSGLPNDRFFAVRPEGSVSTLKIQRTERGDSAVYLCASSLLAGSYNEQFFGPGTRLTVL.

J is TRBJ1-2 and V is TRBV5-1, with 10 bases aligning to TRBD1. CDR3 size: 16 residues. Per germline, CDR1 SGHRS and CDR2 YFSETQ. The V segment lost 0 bases and the J segment 10 bases; nucleotides outside the gene matches: 12. CDR3 region: CASSLGDRGHGEDYTF. CDR3 DNA: TGCGCCAGCAGCTTGGGAGACAGGGGGCACGGGGAGGACTACACCTTC.

The count of this clone is one. This chain uses TRBV12-3 or TRBV12-4 with TRBJ1-2; D not resolved. There are 11 residues in the CDR3. Trimming cost V 5 bases and J 1 base, with 2 bases left between them. The chain's CDR3 is CASSRNYGYTF. CDR3 coding DNA: TGTGCCAGCAGTCGTAACTATGGCTACACCTTC.

This chain links TRBV7-6 with TRBJ1-5, with 7 bases identical to TRBD1. Germline-derived CDR1 and CDR2 are SGHVS and FNYEAQ. The CDR3 totals 16 residues. V shed 1 base and J 5 bases; nucleotides not matched to a gene: 8. Here the CDR3 reads CASSLDSGGVDQPQHF. The DNA for the CDR3 is TGTGCCAGCAGCTTAGACTCAGGGGGAGTGGATCAGCCCCAGCATTTT.

On this clone: At one end, the junction sequence differs from germline, possibly due to a read error. This chain joins TRBV5-1 and TRBJ2-1, with 14 bases matching TRBD2. CDR3 size: 15 residues. Germline assignment: CDR1 SGHRS and CDR2 YFSETQ. The CDR3 is CASSLGTSGSGEQFF. The DNA for the CDR3 is TGCGCCAGCAGTTTGGGGACTAGCGGGAGTGGTGAGCAGTTCTTC.

This chain joins TRBV10-3 and TRBJ1-1, with D maybe TRBD1 (5 bases). The CDR3 is 14 residues long. The V gene lost 8 bases and the J gene lost 4 bases, with 17 bases spanning the gap. Germline V gene lookup returns CDR1 ENHRY and CDR2 SYGVKD. The CDR3 protein is CAIALAGGTTEAFF. The CDR3 region has the DNA TGTGCCATCGCTTTGGCCGGGGGTACCACTGAAGCTTTCTTT.

The chain uses TRBV18 and TRBJ1-1; D not certain. This CDR3 comprises 11 residues. Germline CDR1 reads KGHSH; CDR2 reads LQKENI. Trimming took 4 bases from V and 7 from J, leaving 7 bases between them. The CDR3 nucleotides are TGTGCCAGCTCACGTACAGATGAAGCTTTCTTT. It codes for CASSRTDEAFF.

This sequence joins TRBV11-2 and TRBJ2-2; 8 nucleotides line up with TRBD1. There are 16 residues in the CDR3. Germline V gene data show CDR1 as SGHAT and CDR2 as FQNNGV. The ends lost 5 bases at V and 2 bases at J; junction bases unmatched: 7. In nucleotides, the CDR3 is TGTGCCAGCAGCCGTGGACAGGGAGCCAACACCGGGGAGCTGTTTTTT. Translation: CASSRGQGANTGELFF.

The V and J genes are TRBV5-1 and TRBJ2-7, with 13 nucleotides matching TRBD2. The length of the CDR3 is 15 residues. Germline assignment: CDR1 SGHRS and CDR2 YFSETQ. V trimming: 4 bases; J trimming: 4 bases; junction bases outside the gene matches: 5. DNA of the CDR3: TGCGCCAGCAGCCCTCGGACTAGCGGGAGTTACGAGCAGTACTTC. This codes for CASSPRTSGSYEQYF.

The rearrangement uses TRBV10-3 and TRBJ1-5, with D possibly being TRBD1 (6 bases). CDR3 length: 15 amino acids. Trimming left V 4 bases short and J 4 bases short, with 14 bases between. Germline V lookup: CDR1 ENHRY, CDR2 SYGVKD. The CDR3 loop reads CAISGDRNLNQPQHF. CDR3 bases: TGTGCCATCAGTGGAGACAGGAACCTTAATCAGCCCCAGCATTTT.

The J gene is TRBJ1-2, the V gene TRBV6-5, with D perhaps TRBD1 (5 bases). CDR3 size: 15 residues. Germline CDR1 is MNHEY and CDR2 is SVGAGI. V was clipped by 0 bases and J by 2 bases, with 10 bases between them. This CDR3 reads CASSYSGRDNYGYTF. The CDR3 DNA sequence: TGTGCCAGCAGTTACTCTGGGAGGGACAACTATGGCTACACCTTC.

The chain has TRBV9 and TRBJ2-1; D possibly corresponds to TRBD1 (7 bases). V lost 0 bases and J 9 bases, leaving 16 bases between the germline ends. The germline V gene has CDR1 SGDLS and CDR2 YYNGEE. The CDR3 is 15 amino acids. Written as DNA, the CDR3 is TGTGCCAGCAGCGTAGCGGAGGGGGCGCGTGGTGAGCAGTTCTTC. Its translation is CASSVAEGARGEQFF.

The rearrangement uses TRBV7-9 and TRBJ1-1; the D gene is possibly TRBD1 (5 bases). The CDR3 is 13 amino acids. With 5 bases removed from V and 1 base from J, the gap between germline ends came to 8 bases. The germline V gene has CDR1 SEHNR and CDR2 FQNEAQ (reference sequence). The CDR3 nucleotides read TGTGCCAGCAGCCGAGACAGGAACACTGAAGCTTTCTTT. This encodes CASSRDRNTEAFF.

The rearrangement joins TRBV6-6 to TRBJ1-6, with unresolved D. Trimming took off 1 base at V and 11 bases at J, with 9 bases between the two ends. The CDR3 runs to 13 residues. Looked up from germline, CDR1 is MNHNY and CDR2 is SVGAGI (reference sequence). CDR3 nucleotide sequence: TGTGCCAGCAGTTACTTCACCGGGGCACCCCTCCACTTT. Its protein is CASSYFTGAPLHF.